The sequence of this TCR beta chain was determined in a study of OX40 agonist ivuxolimab in advanced cancers. Study-level findings and limits: Near-lowest levels of clonal expansion characterized partial responders at 0.1-3.0 mg/kg.

This CDR3 region has 13 residues. The germline V and J ends were trimmed by 4 bases and 5 bases, with 12 bases remaining between them. Per germline, CDR1 SGHRS and CDR2 YFSETQ. This clone appeared once. Its antigen is not identified. TCRdb's table, derived via immunoSEQ multiplex PCR, lists solely in-frame clones and lacks some. The sample includes tens of thousands of clones, roughly 89% seen only once; the top ten take about a fifth. The chain is built from TRBV5-1 and TRBJ1-1; D remains ambiguous. The source material was CD4+ or CD8+ T cells sorted from blood, sampled in a trial of the OX40 agonist ivuxolimab. The receptor comes from an adult with an advanced solid tumor such as melanoma, head and neck, liver or kidney cancer. The DNA of the CDR3 is TGCGCCAGCAGCCCGGAATGGGGAACTGAAGCTTTCTTT. Residues: CASSPEWGTEAFF.